Below are 7 T cell receptor beta chains sequenced from a single sample in a study of blood T cell repertoires in COVID-19. The assay was immunoSEQ multiplex PCR, and TCRdb's table has in-frame clones only and misses some. The sample comprises 150,000 or so clones, around 84% of which are singletons, and roughly 1.5% rests with the top ten. The specimen was peripheral blood. All receptors come from an older man with acute or convalescent COVID-19.

The V gene is TRBV18, the J gene TRBJ1-6; D not resolved. CDR3 length: 14 amino acids. Trimming took off 5 bases at V and 12 bases at J, with 17 bases between the two ends. Germline lookup yields CDR1 KGHSH and CDR2 LQKENI. CDR3 region: CASSSQTDSGPLHF. The CDR3, as DNA: TGTGCCAGCTCATCGCAGACGGACTCGGGACCCCTCCACTTT.

This chain links TRBV28 with TRBJ2-7; 7 bases match TRBD1. The CDR3 has 14 residues. With V trimmed by 6 bases and J by 1 base, 6 bases remained unmatched. Looked up from germline, CDR1 is MDHEN and CDR2 is SYDVKM. CDR3 in amino acids: CASSLGTASYEQYV. Written as DNA, the CDR3 is TGTGCCAGCAGCCTTGGGACAGCGTCCTACGAGCAGTACGTC.

V usage is TRBV29-1 and J usage is TRBJ2-3; D may be TRBD2 (6 bases). Germline V lookup: CDR1 SQVTM, CDR2 ANQGSEA. This CDR3 is 13 amino acids long. V was clipped by 6 bases and J by 4 bases, with 14 bases between them. CDR3 DNA: TGCAGCGTGGCCCGACTAGAGGCAGATACGCAGTATTTT. It specifies CSVARLEADTQYF.

The V call is TRBV2, the J call TRBJ2-1; 9 nucleotides agree with TRBD1. CDR3 length equals 17 residues. V shed 2 bases, J shed 1 base, and the junction held 6 bases outside the gene matches. Germline V lookup: CDR1 SNHLY, CDR2 FYNNEI. Written as DNA, the CDR3 is TGTGCCAGCAGTGAATGGGGACAGGGTAGATCCTACAATGAGCAGTTCTTC. Its translation: CASSEWGQGRSYNEQFF.

This chain joins TRBV2 and TRBJ1-4; 9 positions match TRBD1. CDR1 is SNHLY and CDR2 is FYNNEI in the germline V gene. The trim removed 8 bases at V and 6 bases at J, leaving 1 base unmatched. The CDR3 totals 12 residues. The CDR3 here is CASRTGDEKLFF. As DNA, the CDR3 is TGTGCCAGCCGGACAGGGGATGAAAAACTGTTTTTT.

In this sample, this clone turned up a few times. This rearrangement joins TRBV4-1 to TRBJ1-4; tentative D call: TRBD1 (5 bases). Per the germline V gene, CDR1 is MGHRA and CDR2 is YSYEKL. V was shortened by 4 bases and J by 4 bases, with 13 bases between the two germline ends. There are 15 residues in the CDR3. CDR3 DNA sequence: TGCGCCAGCAGCCCTCCAGGGTTAGGTAATGAAAAACTGTTTTTT. Translation gives CASSPPGLGNEKLFF.

The V call is TRBV19, the J call TRBJ1-2; no definite D call. The V and J ends lost 2 bases and 2 bases respectively, with 6 bases between them. CDR1 LNHDA and CDR2 SQIVND come from the germline V gene (reference sequence). This CDR3 spans 13 amino acids. Here the CDR3 DNA reads TGTGCCAGTAGTATACCCGAGAACTATGGCTACACCTTC. It encodes CASSIPENYGYTF.